The 5 T cell receptor beta chains below all came from one sample that was sequenced in a study of blood T cell repertoires in COVID-19. Method: immunoSEQ multiplex PCR; TCRdb's copy keeps in-frame clones and lacks some. This table has about 57,000 clones, 70% to 80% appearing once. Sequences were obtained from peripheral blood. Receptors originate from a human donor in a cohort sampled during active COVID-19.

The V gene is TRBV6-5, the J gene TRBJ1-4, with 11 bases aligning to TRBD1. The CDR3 is 15 residues long. With 8 bases clipped from V and 2 bases from J, the junction kept 4 bases outside the gene matches. CDR1 MNHEY and CDR2 SVGAGI come from the germline V gene. DNA for the CDR3: TGTGCCAGCGCGGACAGGGGGCCGACTAATGAAAAACTGTTTTTT. Translation: CASADRGPTNEKLFF.

The V gene is TRBV28, the J gene TRBJ2-3, with a possible D match to TRBD2 (5 bases). The CDR3 runs 13 residues. With 6 bases removed from V and 4 bases from J, the gap between germline ends came to 11 bases. Germline V CDR1 and CDR2: MDHEN, SYDVKM. CDR3 nucleotides: TGTGCCAGCAGCCGAGGGTGGCCAGATACGCAGTATTTT. Protein product: CASSRGWPDTQYF.

This clone has only one observation. CDR3 DNA sequence: TGTGCCAGCAGCTCCCCTCTTCGGTCATTACAAGAGACCCAGTACTTC. It encodes CASSSPLRSLQETQYF. The genes are TRBV12-1 and TRBJ2-5; TRBD2 is the table's D call, not checked against the DNA. TRBV12-1 is labeled a pseudogene. This CDR3 has 16 amino acids.

This CDR3 is CASSPTLGRGEQFF. CDR3 coding DNA: TGTGCCAGCAGCCCCACGTTAGGTCGGGGTGAGCAGTTCTTC. This chain connects TRBV7-9 to TRBJ2-1, with D possibly matching TRBD2 (5 bases). Trimming pared 5 bases from V and 9 bases from J, leaving 17 bases between. The CDR3 totals 14 residues. Germline V lookup: CDR1 SEHNR, CDR2 FQNEAQ (reference sequence).

The rearrangement uses TRBV12-3 or TRBV12-4 and TRBJ1-2, with a tentative D call TRBD1 (5 bases). V lost 6 bases and J 7 bases, leaving 15 bases between the germline ends. The length of the CDR3 is 13 residues. The CDR3 nucleotides read TGTGCCAGCAGCACCGGGACTGCCCTTGGCTACACCTTC. It encodes CASSTGTALGYTF.